A single TCR beta chain is shown here with its context. Per the authors' pipeline: Reference gene primer amplification yielded estimated nucleated cell counts. Measured with immunoSEQ multiplex PCR; TCRdb has only the in-frame clones, and not every one. D and trimming come from the DNA, and the V and J calls and clone size come from that table. The sample consists of over 100,000 clones, about 80% of them appearing once. The data stem from a study of blood T cell repertoires in COVID-19. Overall study context: Specimens from acute and convalescent COVID-19 originated in the United States, Italy and Spain. PBMCs, B-cell-depleted T cells, or T cells were the source of the cDNA or gDNA that made up the material.

The V and J ends lost 1 base and 8 bases, in that order; junction bases with no gene match: 5. There are 13 residues in the CDR3. From germline, CDR1 is SGDLS and CDR2 YYNGEE. The TCR originated in a woman in her fifties or sixties with acute or convalescent COVID-19. Sequencing was performed on peripheral blood. The J gene is TRBJ1-1, the V gene TRBV9; 7 nucleotides line up with TRBD1. The CDR3 here is CASSVLPQGEAFF. In nucleotides, the CDR3 is TGTGCCAGCAGCGTACTCCCACAGGGGGAAGCTTTCTTT.